A selection of T cell receptor beta chains follows, all from one sample in a study of control samples from healthy donors and cancer patients. Data came from immunoSEQ multiplex PCR; TCRdb stores just in-frame clones and leaves some out. The sample contains 130,000 or so clones, 94% of which appear only once. Sequences were obtained from blood. These receptors all stem from a man aged 35 to 55 in good health. Each CDR3 is given with its conserved first and last residue. Fields, in order: J gene, V gene, D gene, clone size, CDR3 DNA, CDR3 protein. The D gene is left open where the match is weak. Only part of the rows carry a size: once, few, many, or a class if the clone is expanded.

j_call: TRBJ1-1
v_call: TRBV2
d_call: NA
clone_size: NA
cdr3_nt: TGTGCCAGCAGCCTGACAGAGAACACTGAAGCTTTCTTT
cdr3_aa: CASSLTENTEAFF

j_call: TRBJ2-5
v_call: TRBV30
d_call: NA
clone_size: NA
cdr3_nt: TGTGCCTGGAGTGGGGCAATAGAGACCCAGTACTTC
cdr3_aa: CAWSGAIETQYF

j_call: TRBJ2-7
v_call: TRBV7-9
d_call: NA
clone_size: NA
cdr3_nt: TGTGCCAGCAGCTTAGCACTCGGGTATCTCAGTCTCGAGCAGTACTTC
cdr3_aa: CASSLALGYLSLEQYF

j_call: TRBJ2-3
v_call: TRBV27
d_call: TRBD1
clone_size: NA
cdr3_nt: TGTGCCAGCAGTTTATCGACGGGACAGGGGAGTAAGATAGATACGCAGTATTTT
cdr3_aa: CASSLSTGQGSKIDTQYF

j_call: TRBJ1-3
v_call: TRBV10-3
d_call: NA
clone_size: NA
cdr3_nt: TGTGCCACGACGGAGGGGGTCCCCGGAAACACCATATATTTT
cdr3_aa: CATTEGVPGNTIYF

j_call: TRBJ2-7
v_call: TRBV5-1
d_call: TRBD1
clone_size: NA
cdr3_nt: TGCGCCAGCAGCTCAGAGACAGGGGGCCCCTACGAGCAGTACTTC
cdr3_aa: CASSSETGGPYEQYF

j_call: TRBJ2-2
v_call: TRBV7-9
d_call: TRBD2
clone_size: NA
cdr3_nt: TGTGCCAGCAGCTTGCCCGGACTAGCGGGAGGTACGAACACCGGGGAGCTGTTTTTT
cdr3_aa: CASSLPGLAGGTNTGELFF

j_call: TRBJ1-6
v_call: TRBV28
d_call: NA
clone_size: NA
cdr3_nt: TGTGCCAGCAAATTAGGGTCCGAGGGATCTTCTAATTCACCCCTCCACTTT
cdr3_aa: CASKLGSEGSSNSPLHF

j_call: TRBJ1-2
v_call: TRBV7-8
d_call: TRBD1
clone_size: NA
cdr3_nt: TGTGCCAGCAGCCGCCGGGGACAGGGGGTAGGTGGCTACACCTTC
cdr3_aa: CASSRRGQGVGGYTF

j_call: TRBJ1-5
v_call: TRBV18
d_call: NA
clone_size: NA
cdr3_nt: TGTGCCAGCTCACCAGGGAGCAATCAGCCCCAGCATTTT
cdr3_aa: CASSPGSNQPQHF

j_call: TRBJ1-6
v_call: TRBV10-2
d_call: NA
clone_size: NA
cdr3_nt: TGCGCCAGCAGGGAGGACGGGCTCTATAATTCACCCCTCCACTTT
cdr3_aa: CASREDGLYNSPLHF

j_call: TRBJ1-2
v_call: TRBV10-3
d_call: TRBD1
clone_size: NA
cdr3_nt: TGTGCCACCACAGATTTAAGGACAGGGGAGAGCAACTATGGCTACACCTTC
cdr3_aa: CATTDLRTGESNYGYTF

j_call: TRBJ1-4
v_call: TRBV2
d_call: TRBD1
clone_size: NA
cdr3_nt: TGTGCCAGCAGTGCCCGAAGGACAGGGTTTGGCGGGCAACTTAATGAAAAACTGTTTTTT
cdr3_aa: CASSARRTGFGGQLNEKLFF

j_call: TRBJ2-1
v_call: TRBV19
d_call: NA
clone_size: NA
cdr3_nt: TGTGCCAGTAGTATCGGGGCGGGTAATGAGCAGTTCTTC
cdr3_aa: CASSIGAGNEQFF

j_call: TRBJ1-1
v_call: TRBV10-3
d_call: TRBD1
clone_size: NA
cdr3_nt: TGTGCCATCAAAGACAGGGACACTGAAGCTTTCTTT
cdr3_aa: CAIKDRDTEAFF

j_call: TRBJ2-2
v_call: TRBV11-2
d_call: NA
clone_size: NA
cdr3_nt: TGTGCCAGCACCATTACCGGAGGGACCGGGGAGCTGTTTTTT
cdr3_aa: CASTITGGTGELFF

j_call: TRBJ1-4
v_call: TRBV6-5
d_call: TRBD1
clone_size: NA
cdr3_nt: TGTGCCAGCAGTTACTCCGGGACAGGGAGTGAAAAACTGTTTTTT
cdr3_aa: CASSYSGTGSEKLFF

j_call: TRBJ2-3
v_call: TRBV5-6
d_call: NA
clone_size: NA
cdr3_nt: TGTGCCAGCAGCTTGACGGCAGGGGATAAGCCAGATACGCAGTATTTT
cdr3_aa: CASSLTAGDKPDTQYF

j_call: TRBJ2-5
v_call: TRBV10-3
d_call: TRBD2
clone_size: NA
cdr3_nt: TGTGCCACGAACCCTAGCGGGCAAGAGACCCAGTACTTC
cdr3_aa: CATNPSGQETQYF

j_call: TRBJ1-1
v_call: TRBV15
d_call: NA
clone_size: NA
cdr3_nt: TGTGCCACCAGCAGAGTCTCAGGCCGGGGGAACACTGAAGCTTTCTTT
cdr3_aa: CATSRVSGRGNTEAFF

j_call: TRBJ1-1
v_call: TRBV6-5
d_call: NA
clone_size: NA
cdr3_nt: TGTGCCAGCAGTTTCCAATTTGGGTCGAACACTGAAGCTTTCTTT
cdr3_aa: CASSFQFGSNTEAFF

j_call: TRBJ2-1
v_call: TRBV9
d_call: TRBD2
clone_size: NA
cdr3_nt: TGTGCCAGCAGCGTAGCGGGACTAGCGGCCCGGAATGAGCAGTTCTTC
cdr3_aa: CASSVAGLAARNEQFF

j_call: TRBJ1-1
v_call: TRBV25-1
d_call: NA
clone_size: once
cdr3_nt: TGTGCCAGCAGGGGCATGAACACTGAAGCTTTCTTT
cdr3_aa: CASRGMNTEAFF

j_call: TRBJ2-1
v_call: TRBV28
d_call: NA
clone_size: NA
cdr3_nt: TGTGCCACTGGGAGTGAACTGATATACAATGAGCAGTTCTTC
cdr3_aa: CATGSELIYNEQFF

j_call: TRBJ1-2
v_call: TRBV4-1
d_call: TRBD1
clone_size: few
cdr3_nt: TGCGCCAGCAGCCAAGGGGGGGCAGGGGGCTCAGTATTCTATGGCTACACCTTC
cdr3_aa: CASSQGGAGGSVFYGYTF

j_call: TRBJ2-7
v_call: TRBV27
d_call: NA
clone_size: NA
cdr3_nt: TGTGCCAGCAGTCCGGGGCGACCACCCTACGAGCAGTACTTC
cdr3_aa: CASSPGRPPYEQYF

j_call: TRBJ1-5
v_call: TRBV3-1/TRBV3-2
d_call: TRBD1
clone_size: once
cdr3_nt: TGTGCCAGCAGCAAGACAGGGGGACACCAGCCCCAGCATTTT
cdr3_aa: CASSKTGGHQPQHF

j_call: TRBJ2-3
v_call: TRBV4-3
d_call: NA
clone_size: NA
cdr3_nt: TGCGCCAGCAGCCAAGATCGGCAGTACACAGATACGCAGTATTTT
cdr3_aa: CASSQDRQYTDTQYF

j_call: TRBJ1-5
v_call: TRBV5-6
d_call: NA
clone_size: NA
cdr3_nt: TGTGCCAGCAGCTTGGCCCTGGGTGGGGAGGCCCAGCATTTT
cdr3_aa: CASSLALGGEAQHF

j_call: TRBJ2-3
v_call: TRBV5-4
d_call: NA
clone_size: NA
cdr3_nt: TGTGCCAGCAGCCCCCCACACGGAGATACGCAGTATTTT
cdr3_aa: CASSPPHGDTQYF

j_call: TRBJ1-4
v_call: TRBV6-6
d_call: NA
clone_size: NA
cdr3_nt: TGTGCCAGCAAACCGGGACTTAATCATGAAAAACTGTTTTTT
cdr3_aa: CASKPGLNHEKLFF

j_call: TRBJ2-1
v_call: TRBV7-2
d_call: TRBD1
clone_size: NA
cdr3_nt: TGTGCCAGCAACCGGAGGACAGGGACGGTTGAGCAGTTCTTC
cdr3_aa: CASNRRTGTVEQFF

j_call: TRBJ2-7
v_call: TRBV5-6
d_call: NA
clone_size: NA
cdr3_nt: TGTGCCAGCAGCTTGGGTACAACCTACGAGCAGTACTTC
cdr3_aa: CASSLGTTYEQYF